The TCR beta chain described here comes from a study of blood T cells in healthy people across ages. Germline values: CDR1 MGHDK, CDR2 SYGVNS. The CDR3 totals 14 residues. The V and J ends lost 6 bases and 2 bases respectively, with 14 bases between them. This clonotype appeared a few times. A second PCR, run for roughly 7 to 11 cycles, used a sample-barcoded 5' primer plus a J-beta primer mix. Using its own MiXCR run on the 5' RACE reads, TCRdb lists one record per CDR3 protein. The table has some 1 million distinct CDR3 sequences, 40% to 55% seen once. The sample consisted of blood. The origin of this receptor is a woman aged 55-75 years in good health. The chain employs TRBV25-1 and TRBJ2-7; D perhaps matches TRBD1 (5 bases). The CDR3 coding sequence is TGTGCCAGCAGCGAGTACTTAGGGGCCTACGAGCAGTACTTC. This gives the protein CASSEYLGAYEQYF.